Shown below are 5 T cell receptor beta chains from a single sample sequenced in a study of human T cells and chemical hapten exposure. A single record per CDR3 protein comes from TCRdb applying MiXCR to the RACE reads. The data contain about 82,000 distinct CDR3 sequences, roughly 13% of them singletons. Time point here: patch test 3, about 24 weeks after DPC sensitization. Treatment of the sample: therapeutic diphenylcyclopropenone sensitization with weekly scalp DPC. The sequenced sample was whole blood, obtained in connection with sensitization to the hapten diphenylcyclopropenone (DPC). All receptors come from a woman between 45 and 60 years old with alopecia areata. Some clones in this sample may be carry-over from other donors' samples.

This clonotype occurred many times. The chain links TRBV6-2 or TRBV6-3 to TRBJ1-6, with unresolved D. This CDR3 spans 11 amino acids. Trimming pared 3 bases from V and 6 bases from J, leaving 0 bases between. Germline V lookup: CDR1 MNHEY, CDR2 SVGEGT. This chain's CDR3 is CASSYNSPLHF. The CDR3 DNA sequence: TGTGCCAGCAGTTATAATTCACCCCTCCACTTT.

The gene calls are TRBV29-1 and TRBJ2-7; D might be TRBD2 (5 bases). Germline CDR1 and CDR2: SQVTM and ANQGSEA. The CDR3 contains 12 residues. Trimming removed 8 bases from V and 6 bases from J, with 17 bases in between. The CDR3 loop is CSSSGDLGEQYF. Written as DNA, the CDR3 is TGCAGCTCGTCCGGGGATCTAGGCGAGCAGTACTTC.

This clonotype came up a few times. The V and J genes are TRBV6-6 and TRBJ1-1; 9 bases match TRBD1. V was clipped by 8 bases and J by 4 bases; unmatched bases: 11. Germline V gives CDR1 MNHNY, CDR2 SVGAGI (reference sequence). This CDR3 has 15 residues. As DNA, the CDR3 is TGTGCCAGCGGCCAGAAAAAGGGACAGGGCACTGAAGCTTTCTTT. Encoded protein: CASGQKKGQGTEAFF.

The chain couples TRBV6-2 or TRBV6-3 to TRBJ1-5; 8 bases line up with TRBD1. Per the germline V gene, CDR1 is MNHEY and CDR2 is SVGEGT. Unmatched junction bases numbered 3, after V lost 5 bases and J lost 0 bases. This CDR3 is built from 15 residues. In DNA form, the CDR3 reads TGTGCCAGCAGTAAGACAGGGGCTAGCAATCAGCCCCAGCATTTT. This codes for CASSKTGASNQPQHF.

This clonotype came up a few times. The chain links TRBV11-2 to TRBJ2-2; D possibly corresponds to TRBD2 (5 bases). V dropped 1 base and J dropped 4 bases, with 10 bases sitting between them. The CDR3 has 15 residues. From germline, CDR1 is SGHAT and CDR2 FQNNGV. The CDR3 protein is CASSLAGLSTGELFF. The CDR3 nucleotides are TGTGCCAGCAGCTTAGCCGGACTGTCCACCGGGGAGCTGTTTTTT.